The 10 T cell receptor beta chains in this list originate from one sample, sequenced in a study of early T cells in non-severe SARS-CoV-2 infection. Each CDR3 protein is one row after TCRdb ran MiXCR on the 5' RACE reads. The data show about 48,000 distinct CDR3 sequences, around 7.7% seen once. The specimen was whole blood. The receptors stem from an adult who was a healthcare worker with PCR-confirmed SARS-CoV-2 infection or an uninfected control (not recorded which).

The gene calls are TRBV28 and TRBJ2-7; perhaps TRBD1 as D (6 bases). Germline assignment: CDR1 MDHEN and CDR2 SYDVKM. The CDR3 is 15 amino acids. V was cut by 6 bases and J by 0 bases, with 15 bases left in between. This CDR3 is CASRKTGPNSYEQYF. CDR3 DNA: TGTGCCAGCAGGAAAACAGGGCCTAACTCCTACGAGCAGTACTTC. The full variable domain, in which reference TRBV28 and TRBJ2-7 provide the parts outside the CDR3, is DVKVTQSSRYLVKRTGEKVFLECVQDMDHENMFWYRQDPGLGLRLIYFSYDVKMKEKGDIPEGYSVSREKKERFSLILESASTNQTSMYLCASRKTGPNSYEQYFGPGTRLTVT.

The rearrangement uses TRBV12-3 or TRBV12-4 and TRBJ2-2; 12 nucleotides match TRBD1. J lost 5 bases, V lost 7 bases, and 5 bases had no gene match. The CDR3 has 15 amino acids. CDR3 protein: CASTGDRGRTGELFF. The DNA for the CDR3 is TGTGCCAGCACCGGGGACAGGGGGCGAACCGGGGAGCTGTTTTTT.

This clonotype was recorded a few times. The chain carries TRBV12-3 or TRBV12-4 and TRBJ1-4, with D uncertain. The V gene lost 1 base and the J gene lost 8 bases, with 8 bases spanning the gap. The CDR3 extends over 13 amino acids. In nucleotides, the CDR3 is TGTGCCAGCAGTTTAGTTGGGTCCGAAAAACTGTTTTTT. Its protein is CASSLVGSEKLFF.

This clonotype has ten or more counts. J is TRBJ1-2 and V is TRBV7-9, with D unclear. Germline CDR1 reads SEHNR; CDR2 reads FQNEAQ (reference sequence). V was trimmed by 3 bases and J by 4 bases, leaving 6 bases between them. The CDR3 is made up of 12 amino acids. The CDR3 DNA reads as TGTGCCAGCAGCTTTGATATCTATGGCTACACCTTC. Translated: CASSFDIYGYTF.

This clonotype has at least ten counts. Here the CDR3 reads CASSFDGTGGAYNYGYTF. The CDR3 DNA reads as TGTGCCAGCAGTTTTGATGGGACTGGGGGCGCCTATAACTATGGCTACACCTTC. This chain uses TRBV28 with TRBJ1-2; D may be TRBD1 (6 bases). CDR3 length: 18 amino acids. The germline gives CDR1 MDHEN, CDR2 SYDVKM. The germline V and J ends were trimmed by 3 bases and 1 base, with 21 bases remaining between them.

This clonotype was seen many times. The chain employs TRBV12-3 or TRBV12-4 and TRBJ2-1; D is possibly TRBD2 (7 bases). CDR3 length: 17 amino acids. V shed 5 bases and J shed 1 base, with 18 bases lying between them. CDR3 coding DNA: TGTGCCAGCAGTATAGAAACGGGGGGCACATCCTACAATGAGCAGTTCTTC. Protein product: CASSIETGGTSYNEQFF.

In its sample, this clonotype was seen a few times. The chain joins TRBV27 to TRBJ2-3, with 7 nucleotides matching TRBD2. V trimming: 5 bases; J trimming: 4 bases; junction bases outside the gene matches: 6. The germline V gene encodes CDR1 MNHEY and CDR2 SMNVEV (reference sequence). This CDR3 spans 14 amino acids. CDR3 sequence: CASSTTLAPDTQYF. CDR3 nucleotides: TGTGCCAGCAGTACTACACTAGCGCCAGATACGCAGTATTTT.

In this sample, this clonotype turned up many times. The chain employs TRBV28 and TRBJ2-7, with 11 bases aligning to TRBD1. Germline assignment: CDR1 MDHEN and CDR2 SYDVKM. V trimming: 5 bases; J trimming: 11 bases; junction bases outside the gene matches: 5. The CDR3 length is 12 residues. CDR3 sequence (DNA): TGTGCCAGCAGTACACGGACAGGGGGCAAGTACTTC. It is translated as CASSTRTGGKYF.

This clonotype has a count of ten or more. This CDR3 is CASSRSATNTGELFF. The CDR3 DNA follows: TGTGCCAGTAGTAGGTCAGCAACGAACACCGGGGAGCTGTTTTTT. V and J are TRBV19 and TRBJ2-2, with D hard to call. This CDR3 spans 15 amino acids. Germline V lookup: CDR1 LNHDA, CDR2 SQIVND (reference sequence). Trimming stripped 4 bases from V and 0 bases from J, with 9 bases between.

The chain couples TRBV20-1 to TRBJ2-7, with 12 bases aligning to TRBD2. The V segment lost 3 bases and the J segment 4 bases; nucleotides outside the gene matches: 10. The CDR3 covers 16 residues. The V gene's germline CDR1 is DFQATT and CDR2 SNEGSKA (reference sequence). DNA for the CDR3: TGCAGTGCTAGTGCGACTAGCGGGGGCCGACATTACGAGCAGTACTTC. It translates to CSASATSGGRHYEQYF.